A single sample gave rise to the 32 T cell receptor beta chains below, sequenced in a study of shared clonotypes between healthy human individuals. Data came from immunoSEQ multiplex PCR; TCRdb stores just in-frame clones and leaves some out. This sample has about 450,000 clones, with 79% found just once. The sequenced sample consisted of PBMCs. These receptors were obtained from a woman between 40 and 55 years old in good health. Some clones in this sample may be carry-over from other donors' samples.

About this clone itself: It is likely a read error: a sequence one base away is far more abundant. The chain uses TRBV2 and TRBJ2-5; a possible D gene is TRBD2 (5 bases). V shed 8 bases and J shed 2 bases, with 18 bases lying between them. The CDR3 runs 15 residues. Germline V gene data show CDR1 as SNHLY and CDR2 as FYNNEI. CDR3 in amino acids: CASYGVPGKQETQYF. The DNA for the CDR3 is TGTGCCAGCTACGGGGTCCCGGGGAAACAAGAGACCCAGTACTTC.

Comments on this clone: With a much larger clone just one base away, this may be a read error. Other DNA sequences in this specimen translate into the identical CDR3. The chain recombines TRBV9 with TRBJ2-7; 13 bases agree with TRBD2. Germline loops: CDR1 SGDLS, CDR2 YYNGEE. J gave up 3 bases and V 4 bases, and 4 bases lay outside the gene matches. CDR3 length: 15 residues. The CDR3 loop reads CASSPRTSGSYEQYF. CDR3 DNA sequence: TGTGCCAGCAGCCCCCGGACTAGCGGGAGCTACGAGCAGTACTTC.

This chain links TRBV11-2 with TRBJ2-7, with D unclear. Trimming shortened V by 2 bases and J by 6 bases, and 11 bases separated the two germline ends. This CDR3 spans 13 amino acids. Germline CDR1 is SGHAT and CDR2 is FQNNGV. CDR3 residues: CASSLTATSEQYF. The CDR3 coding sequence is TGTGCCAGCAGCTTAACTGCCACGAGCGAGCAGTACTTC.

CDR3 nucleotides: TGTGCCAGCAGCCCAGGGATGTCGGGCGGAAACACCATATATTTT. This encodes CASSPGMSGGNTIYF. The J gene is TRBJ1-3, the V gene TRBV7-3; D is perhaps TRBD1 (5 bases). CDR1 is SGHTA, CDR2 FQGTGA, per germline. The V gene lost 5 bases and the J gene lost 4 bases, with 15 bases spanning the gap. This CDR3 comprises 15 residues.

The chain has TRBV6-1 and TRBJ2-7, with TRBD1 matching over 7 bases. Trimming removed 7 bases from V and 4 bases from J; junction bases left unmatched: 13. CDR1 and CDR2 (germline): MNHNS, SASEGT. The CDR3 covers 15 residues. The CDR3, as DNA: TGTGCCAGCAAACTGACGACAGGGCTGTTATACGAGCAGTACTTC. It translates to CASKLTTGLLYEQYF.

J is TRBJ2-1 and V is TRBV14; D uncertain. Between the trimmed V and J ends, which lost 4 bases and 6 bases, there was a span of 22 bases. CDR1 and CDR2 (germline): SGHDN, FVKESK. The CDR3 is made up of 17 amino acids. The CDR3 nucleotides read TGTGCCAGCAGCCCCCCGATCCTAGGGTCGTACAGCAATGAGCAGTTCTTC. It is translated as CASSPPILGSYSNEQFF.

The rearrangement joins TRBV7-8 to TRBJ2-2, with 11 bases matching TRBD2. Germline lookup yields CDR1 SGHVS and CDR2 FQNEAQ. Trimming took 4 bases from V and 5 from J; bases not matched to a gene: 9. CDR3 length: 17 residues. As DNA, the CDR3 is TGTGCCAGCAGCTGGACGGGGACTAGCGGAGTAACCGGGGAGCTGTTTTTT. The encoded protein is CASSWTGTSGVTGELFF.

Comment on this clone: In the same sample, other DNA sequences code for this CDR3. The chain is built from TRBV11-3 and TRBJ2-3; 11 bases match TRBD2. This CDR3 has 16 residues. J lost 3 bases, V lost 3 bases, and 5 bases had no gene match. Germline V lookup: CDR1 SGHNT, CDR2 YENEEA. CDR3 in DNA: TGTGCCAGCAGCTTTGGCACTAGCGGGAGAACAGATACGCAGTATTTT. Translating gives CASSFGTSGRTDTQYF.

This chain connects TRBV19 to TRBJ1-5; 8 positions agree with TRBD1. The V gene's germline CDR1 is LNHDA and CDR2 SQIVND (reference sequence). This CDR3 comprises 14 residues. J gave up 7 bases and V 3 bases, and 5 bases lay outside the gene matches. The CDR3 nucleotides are TGTGCCAGTAGTATCGGACAGGGAGGGCAGCCCCAGCATTTT. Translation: CASSIGQGGQPQHF.

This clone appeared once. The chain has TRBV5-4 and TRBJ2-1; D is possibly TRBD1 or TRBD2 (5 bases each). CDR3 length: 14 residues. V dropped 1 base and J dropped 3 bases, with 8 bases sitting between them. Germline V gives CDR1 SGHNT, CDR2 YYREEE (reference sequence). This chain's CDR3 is CASSLIGGYNEQFF. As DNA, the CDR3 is TGTGCCAGCAGCTTGATTGGGGGCTACAATGAGCAGTTCTTC.

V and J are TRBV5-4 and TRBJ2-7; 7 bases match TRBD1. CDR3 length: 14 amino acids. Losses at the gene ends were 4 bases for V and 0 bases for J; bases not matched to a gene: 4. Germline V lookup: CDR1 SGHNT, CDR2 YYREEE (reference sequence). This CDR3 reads CASSIGQVSYEQYF. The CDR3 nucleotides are TGTGCCAGCAGCATAGGACAGGTCTCCTACGAGCAGTACTTC.

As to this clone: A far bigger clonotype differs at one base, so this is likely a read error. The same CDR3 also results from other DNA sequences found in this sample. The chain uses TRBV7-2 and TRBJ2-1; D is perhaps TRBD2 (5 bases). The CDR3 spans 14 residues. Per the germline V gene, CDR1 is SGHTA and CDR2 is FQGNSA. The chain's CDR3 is CASSLALTRNEQFF. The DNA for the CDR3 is TGTGCCAGTAGCTTAGCGCTTACTAGGAATGAGCAGTTCTTC.

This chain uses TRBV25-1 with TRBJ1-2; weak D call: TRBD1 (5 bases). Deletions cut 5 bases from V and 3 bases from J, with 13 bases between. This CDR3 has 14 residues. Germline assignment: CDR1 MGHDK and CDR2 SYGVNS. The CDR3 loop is CASSRGESDYGYTF. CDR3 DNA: TGTGCCAGCAGTCGGGGGGAGTCTGACTATGGCTACACCTTC.

This CDR3 is CASRPPGRAAGTQYF. The CDR3 nucleotides are TGTGCCAGTAGACCCCCGGGGAGGGCCGCGGGGACCCAGTACTTC. The chain carries TRBV19 and TRBJ2-5; 7 nucleotides align to TRBD2. The CDR3 totals 15 residues. Trimming took 6 bases from V and 7 from J; bases not matched to a gene: 14. From germline, CDR1 is LNHDA and CDR2 SQIVND (reference sequence).

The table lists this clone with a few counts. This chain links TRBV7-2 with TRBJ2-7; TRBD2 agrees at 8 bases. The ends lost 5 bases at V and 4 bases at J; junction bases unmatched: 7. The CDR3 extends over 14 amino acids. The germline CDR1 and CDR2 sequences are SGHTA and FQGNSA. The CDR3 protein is CASSPKSGSYEQYF. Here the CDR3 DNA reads TGTGCCAGCAGCCCCAAAAGCGGGAGTTACGAGCAGTACTTC.

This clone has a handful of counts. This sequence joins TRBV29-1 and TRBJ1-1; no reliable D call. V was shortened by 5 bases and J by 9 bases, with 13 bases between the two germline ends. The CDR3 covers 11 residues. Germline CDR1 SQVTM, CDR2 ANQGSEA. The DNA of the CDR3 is TGCAGCGTTCCCCCAGGAACAAAAGCTTTCTTT. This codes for CSVPPGTKAFF.

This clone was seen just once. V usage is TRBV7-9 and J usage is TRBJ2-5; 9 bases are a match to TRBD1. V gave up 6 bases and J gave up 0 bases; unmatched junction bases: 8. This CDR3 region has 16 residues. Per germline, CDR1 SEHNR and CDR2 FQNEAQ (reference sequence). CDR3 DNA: TGTGCCAGCAGGCTCATGGACAGGGGAAACCAAGAGACCCAGTACTTC. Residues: CASRLMDRGNQETQYF.

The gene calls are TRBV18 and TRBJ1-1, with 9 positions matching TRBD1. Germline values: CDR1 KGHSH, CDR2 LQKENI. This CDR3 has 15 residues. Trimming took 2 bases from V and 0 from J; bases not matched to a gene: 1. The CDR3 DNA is TGTGCCAGCTCACCAGGACAGGGGATGAACACTGAAGCTTTCTTT. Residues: CASSPGQGMNTEAFF.

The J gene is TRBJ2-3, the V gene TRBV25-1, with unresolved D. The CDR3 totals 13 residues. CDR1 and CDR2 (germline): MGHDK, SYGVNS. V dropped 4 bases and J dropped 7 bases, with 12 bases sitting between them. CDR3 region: CASSAGEGYTQYF. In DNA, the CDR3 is TGTGCCAGCAGTGCTGGAGAAGGGTATACGCAGTATTTT.

CDR3 loop: CASSVVGGPTSDTQYF. In DNA form, the CDR3 reads TGTGCCAGCAGCGTAGTGGGCGGGCCTACGTCAGATACGCAGTATTTT. This rearrangement joins TRBV9 to TRBJ2-3; D is possibly TRBD2 (5 bases). The CDR3 has 16 residues. The germline gives CDR1 SGDLS, CDR2 YYNGEE. Trimming cost V 0 bases and J 4 bases, with 15 bases left between them.

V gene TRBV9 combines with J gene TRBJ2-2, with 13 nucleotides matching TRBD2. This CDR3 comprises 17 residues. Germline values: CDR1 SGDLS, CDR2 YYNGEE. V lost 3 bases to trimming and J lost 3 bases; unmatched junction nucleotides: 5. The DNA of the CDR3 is TGTGCCAGCAGCGGGGGACTAGCGGGATGGGACACCGGGGAGCTGTTTTTT. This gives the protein CASSGGLAGWDTGELFF. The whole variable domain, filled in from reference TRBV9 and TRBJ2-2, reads DSGVTQTPKHLITATGQRVTLRCSPRSGDLSVYWYQQSLDQGLQFLIQYYNGEERAKGNILERFSAQQFPDLHSELNLSSLELGDSALYFCASSGGLAGWDTGELFFGEGSRLTVL.

The CDR3 DNA sequence: TGTGCCAGCAGTGAATGGGCAGGGTCCGGGGAGCTGTTTTTT. The encoded protein is CASSEWAGSGELFF. The V call is TRBV6-1, the J call TRBJ2-2, with a possible D match to TRBD1 (5 bases). Deletions cut 2 bases from V and 6 bases from J, with 10 bases between. CDR1 and CDR2 (germline): MNHNS, SASEGT. The CDR3 totals 14 residues.

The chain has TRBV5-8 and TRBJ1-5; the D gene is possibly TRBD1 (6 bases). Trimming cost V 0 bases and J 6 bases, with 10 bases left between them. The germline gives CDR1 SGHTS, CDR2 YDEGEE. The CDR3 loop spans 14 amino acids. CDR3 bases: TGTGCCAGCAGCTTGGACAGGGCGAGTCAGCCCCAGCATTTT. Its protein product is CASSLDRASQPQHF.

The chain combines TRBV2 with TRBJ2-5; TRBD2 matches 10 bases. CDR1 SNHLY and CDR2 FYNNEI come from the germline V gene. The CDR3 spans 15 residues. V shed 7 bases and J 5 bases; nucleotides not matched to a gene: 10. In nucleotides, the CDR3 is TGTGCCAGCAAGGAGGAAAGCGGGAGGGAGGAGACCCAGTACTTC. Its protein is CASKEESGREETQYF.

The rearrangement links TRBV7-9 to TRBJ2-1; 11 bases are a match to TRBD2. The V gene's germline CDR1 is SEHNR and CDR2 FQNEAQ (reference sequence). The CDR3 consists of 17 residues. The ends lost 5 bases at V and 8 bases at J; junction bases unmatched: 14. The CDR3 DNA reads TGTGCCAGCAGCCCCCGTAGCGGGAGGGCCTCCGTCCATGAGCAGTTCTTC. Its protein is CASSPRSGRASVHEQFF.

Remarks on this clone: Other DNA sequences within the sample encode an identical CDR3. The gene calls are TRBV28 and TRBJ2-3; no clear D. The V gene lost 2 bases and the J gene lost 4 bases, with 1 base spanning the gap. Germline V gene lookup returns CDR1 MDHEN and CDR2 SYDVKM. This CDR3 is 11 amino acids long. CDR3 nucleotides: TGTGCCAGCAGTTTACCAGATACGCAGTATTTT. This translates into CASSLPDTQYF.

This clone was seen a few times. Here the CDR3 DNA reads TGTGCCAGCAGCTTAAGCGGGAGGGCCTACAATGAGCAGTTCTTC. Its protein product is CASSLSGRAYNEQFF. This chain connects TRBV11-2 to TRBJ2-1; 10 bases agree with TRBD2. Looked up from germline, CDR1 is SGHAT and CDR2 is FQNNGV. Trimming removed 2 bases from V and 2 bases from J; junction bases left unmatched: 0. This CDR3 is 15 amino acids long.

This CDR3 reads CAWTGLAGVVGELFF. CDR3 DNA: TGTGCCTGGACCGGACTAGCGGGAGTGGTCGGGGAGCTGTTTTTT. This chain joins TRBV30 and TRBJ2-2, with 13 bases that match TRBD2. Germline values: CDR1 GTSNPN, CDR2 SVGIG (reference sequence). V trimming: 4 bases; J trimming: 7 bases; junction bases outside the gene matches: 6. This CDR3 spans 15 amino acids.

The CDR3 region has the DNA TGTGCCAGCAGCTTGGGAGACAGGGGCTCCGGCTACACCTTC. Residues: CASSLGDRGSGYTF. V gene TRBV7-8 combines with J gene TRBJ1-2; 8 nucleotides match TRBD1. Germline trimming cut 3 bases from V and 8 bases from J; bases unmatched to any gene: 8. Germline V gives CDR1 SGHVS, CDR2 FQNEAQ. This CDR3 has 14 residues.

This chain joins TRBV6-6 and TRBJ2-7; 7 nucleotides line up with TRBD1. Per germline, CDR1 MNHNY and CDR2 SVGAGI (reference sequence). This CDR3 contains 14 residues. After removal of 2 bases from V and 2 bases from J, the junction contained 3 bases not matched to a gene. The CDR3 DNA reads TGTGCCAGCAGTTACGGGACAGTTCCCTACGAGCAGTACTTC. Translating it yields CASSYGTVPYEQYF.

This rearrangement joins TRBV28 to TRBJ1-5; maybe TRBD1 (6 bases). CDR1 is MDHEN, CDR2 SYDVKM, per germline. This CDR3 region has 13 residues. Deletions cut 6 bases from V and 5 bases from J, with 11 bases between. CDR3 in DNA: TGTGCCAGCAGAAAGACAGGCTATCAGCCCCAGCATTTT. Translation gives CASRKTGYQPQHF.

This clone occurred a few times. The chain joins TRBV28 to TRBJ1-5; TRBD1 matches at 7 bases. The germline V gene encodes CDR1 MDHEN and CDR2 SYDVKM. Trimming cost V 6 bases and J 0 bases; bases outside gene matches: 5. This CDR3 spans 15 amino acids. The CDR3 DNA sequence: TGTGCCAGCAGACCGGGACAGACTAGCAATCAGCCCCAGCATTTT. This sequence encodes CASRPGQTSNQPQHF.